This T cell receptor (beta chain) was obtained from a study of identical twins. Overall study findings and caveats: Because invariant MAIT and iNKT cells could be present, zero-insertion analyses could be partly confounded.

Germline trimming cut 0 bases from V and 1 base from J; bases unmatched to any gene: 6. Germline V gene lookup returns CDR1 SGDLS and CDR2 YYNGEE. CDR3 size: 17 residues. There were only healthy Caucasians among the donors. TCRdb re-analysed the 5' RACE reads in MiXCR, keeping a single row per CDR3 protein. The data contain 690,000 or so distinct CDR3 sequences, 8.6% of them singletons. Turning to this clonotype: Antigen unknown.

These data were also reused for a study on yellow fever vaccine responses in identical twins. That work contributes: Twins' vaccine T cell response reportedly gave the appearance of partial convergence and partial personalization.

This clonotype was obtained from a woman aged 18 to 35 in good health. Sequencing was done on a sample of PBMCs. The chain carries TRBV9 and TRBJ1-1; 10 bases match TRBD1. The CDR3 DNA sequence: TGTGCCAGCAGCGTAGCGGGGACAGGGGATCAGAACACTGAAGCTTTCTTT. Translated: CASSVAGTGDQNTEAFF.